One and the same sample provided the 24 T cell receptor beta chains below, sequenced in a study of blood T cell repertoires in COVID-19. Sequencing used immunoSEQ multiplex PCR; TCRdb keeps in-frame clones, though not all of them. Among roughly 70,000 clones listed, roughly 80% were seen once. Input material: peripheral blood. These TCRs come from a woman aged 60-75 years with acute or convalescent COVID-19.

V usage is TRBV7-9 and J usage is TRBJ2-2, with TRBD1 matching over 9 bases. This CDR3 comprises 15 residues. The V gene end was trimmed by 4 bases and the J gene end by 7 bases; junction bases not matched to a gene: 7. CDR1 is SEHNR, CDR2 FQNEAQ, per germline (reference sequence). CDR3 in DNA: TGTGCCAGCAGCTCGGGGACAGGGTGGAACGGGGAGCTGTTTTTT. Translating it yields CASSSGTGWNGELFF.

This clone turned up a few times. The rearrangement uses TRBV10-3 and TRBJ2-7; D is perhaps TRBD1 (5 bases). Germline V gene sequence: CDR1 ENHRY, CDR2 SYGVKD. This CDR3 has 15 residues. V was shortened by 7 bases and J by 1 base, with 17 bases between the two germline ends. The CDR3: CAITDETAHSYEQYF. The CDR3 DNA reads as TGTGCCATCACCGATGAGACAGCCCATTCCTACGAGCAGTACTTC.

The chain carries TRBV10-2 and TRBJ2-3, with TRBD2 matching over 9 bases. CDR1 WSHSY and CDR2 SAAADI come from the germline V gene. The CDR3 is made up of 17 amino acids. V lost 3 bases, J lost 0 bases, and 7 bases stayed unmatched. CDR3 bases: TGCGCCAGCAGTGAATATAGCGGGGGCACTAGCACAGATACGCAGTATTTT. Protein product: CASSEYSGGTSTDTQYF.

As DNA, the CDR3 is TGTGCCAGCAGCTCTGGGACAGGGGGCAGGAGTGAAGCTTTCTTT. It yields the protein CASSSGTGGRSEAFF. V usage is TRBV5-4 and J usage is TRBJ1-1, with 12 nucleotides matching TRBD1. Unmatched junction bases numbered 7, after V lost 3 bases and J lost 7 bases. This CDR3 has 15 residues. From germline, CDR1 is SGHNT and CDR2 YYREEE (reference sequence).

The chain carries TRBV27 and TRBJ2-1; no clear D gene. This CDR3 is built from 12 residues. V lost 5 bases and J 9 bases, leaving 11 bases between the germline ends. Germline values: CDR1 MNHEY, CDR2 SMNVEV (reference sequence). The CDR3: CASSPPIGEQFF. CDR3 bases: TGTGCCAGCAGTCCCCCTATCGGTGAGCAGTTCTTC.

The chain employs TRBV6-6 and TRBJ2-7, with TRBD1 as a possible D gene (6 bases). CDR3 size: 14 residues. Looked up from germline, CDR1 is MNHNY and CDR2 is SVGAGI (reference sequence). Trimming shortened V by 0 bases and J by 4 bases, and 10 bases separated the two germline ends. Here the CDR3 reads CASSYSGTKYEQYF. DNA for the CDR3: TGTGCCAGCAGTTACTCCGGGACAAAATACGAGCAGTACTTC.

The chain employs TRBV11-2 and TRBJ2-1; 7 bases are shared with TRBD2. The CDR3 extends over 15 amino acids. V shed 5 bases and J 3 bases; nucleotides not matched to a gene: 7. Germline V CDR1 and CDR2: SGHAT, FQNNGV. The CDR3 DNA is TGTGCCAGCAGCGGATGGGGGGGATTCTACAATGAGCAGTTCTTC. It is translated as CASSGWGGFYNEQFF.

This chain links TRBV5-1 with TRBJ1-5, with D possibly TRBD1 on 5 matching bases. CDR3 length equals 15 residues. Germline CDR1 reads SGHRS; CDR2 reads YFSETQ. Trimming cost V 0 bases and J 0 bases, with 7 bases left between them. The CDR3 spells CASSLEGNSNQPQHF. CDR3 coding DNA: TGCGCCAGCAGCTTGGAGGGGAATAGCAATCAGCCCCAGCATTTT. Drawing the rest from reference TRBV5-1 and TRBJ1-5, the complete variable domain is KAGVTQTPRYLIKTRGQQVTLSCSPISGHRSVSWYQQTPGQGLQFLFEYFSETQRNKGNFPGRFSGRQFSNSRSEMNVSTLELGDSALYLCASSLEGNSNQPQHFGDGTRLSIL.

This chain uses TRBV6-6 with TRBJ1-3; no reliable D call. Germline V lookup: CDR1 MNHNY, CDR2 SVGAGI (reference sequence). The CDR3 has 14 amino acids. V dropped 5 bases and J dropped 0 bases, with 8 bases sitting between them. The DNA for the CDR3 is TGTGCCAGCAGTGGGCAGTACTCTGGAAACACCATATATTTT. Its protein is CASSGQYSGNTIYF.

This clone was observed once. The chain joins TRBV6-5 to TRBJ1-2, with a tentative D call TRBD1 (6 bases). V dropped 8 bases and J dropped 5 bases, with 18 bases sitting between them. Germline CDR1 reads MNHEY; CDR2 reads SVGAGI. The CDR3 contains 14 residues. This CDR3 is CASAETGPNYGYTF. The CDR3 nucleotides are TGTGCCAGCGCTGAAACAGGGCCAAATTATGGCTACACCTTC.

This clone was observed a single time. The chain couples TRBV12-3 or TRBV12-4 to TRBJ1-2; no clear D. CDR3 length: 12 amino acids. The V end lost 7 bases, the J end lost 6 bases, and 12 bases lay between the germline ends. The CDR3 sequence: CASKELIDGYTF. CDR3 DNA: TGTGCCAGCAAGGAGTTGATTGATGGCTACACCTTC.

J is TRBJ1-1 and V is TRBV3-1 (or the pseudogene TRBV3-2); the D gene is possibly TRBD1 (6 bases). The V gene's germline CDR1 is LGHDT and CDR2 YNNKEL (reference sequence). The CDR3 covers 15 residues. V lost 6 bases and J 1 base, leaving 15 bases between the germline ends. CDR3: CASRYSDRTNTEAFF. The CDR3 DNA reads as TGTGCCAGCAGATACTCCGACAGGACGAACACTGAAGCTTTCTTT.

The chain has TRBV12-3 or TRBV12-4 and TRBJ1-1; D is undetermined. V gave up 6 bases and J gave up 11 bases, with 16 bases separating them. The CDR3 runs 12 residues. CDR3 nucleotides: TGTGCCAGCAGGGGCCCCGTAGGTGGGGCTTTCTTT. Protein: CASRGPVGGAFF.

The V and J genes are TRBV11-2 and TRBJ1-1; 7 bases fit TRBD1. V lost 4 bases, J lost 0 bases, and 2 bases stayed unmatched. The CDR3 contains 14 residues. Germline V lookup: CDR1 SGHAT, CDR2 FQNNGV. The CDR3 DNA reads as TGTGCCAGCAGCTACGACAGGGTGAACACTGAAGCTTTCTTT. It encodes CASSYDRVNTEAFF.

This rearrangement joins TRBV19 to TRBJ1-6; D is unresolved. The V end was cut by 3 bases, the J end by 0 bases, with 15 bases between. This CDR3 is built from 18 residues. The germline V gene encodes CDR1 LNHDA and CDR2 SQIVND (reference sequence). The chain's CDR3 is CASSIKIGGSSYNSPLHF. The CDR3 nucleotides are TGTGCCAGTAGTATTAAAATAGGCGGGAGCTCCTATAATTCACCCCTCCACTTT.

The chain links TRBV19 to TRBJ1-1; 7 bases are shared with TRBD1. The CDR3 loop spans 13 amino acids. Germline CDR1 reads LNHDA; CDR2 reads SQIVND (reference sequence). After removal of 4 bases from V and 8 bases from J, the junction contained 7 bases not matched to a gene. CDR3 bases: TGTGCCAGTAGTACACAGGGGAGACTGGAAGCTTTCTTT. Its translation: CASSTQGRLEAFF.

The chain uses TRBV15 and TRBJ2-4, with D perhaps TRBD1 (6 bases). There are 15 residues in the CDR3. V lost 4 bases and J lost 2, with 12 bases in between. Germline V lookup: CDR1 LNHNV, CDR2 YYDKDF (reference sequence). The CDR3 DNA sequence: TGTGCCACCAGCATCGACAGGCAAACCAAAAACATTCAGTACTTC. This encodes CATSIDRQTKNIQYF.

The chain links TRBV12-3 or TRBV12-4 to TRBJ1-2, with D tentatively TRBD1 (6 bases). The CDR3 contains 13 residues. V was shortened by 0 bases and J by 4 bases, with 6 bases between the two germline ends. The CDR3 nucleotides read TGTGCCAGCAGTTTAGCACAGGGCTATGGCTACACCTTC. Translation: CASSLAQGYGYTF.

This chain uses TRBV5-1 with TRBJ2-7; 9 nucleotides line up with TRBD1. The CDR3 runs 14 residues. Germline assignment: CDR1 SGHRS and CDR2 YFSETQ. V gave up 5 bases and J gave up 5 bases; unmatched junction bases: 8. This chain's CDR3 is CASRAQGAVNEQYF. CDR3 nucleotides: TGCGCCAGCAGGGCACAGGGGGCAGTGAACGAGCAGTACTTC.

The CDR3 nucleotides are TGTGCCAGCAGTGAAGAGGGGAAGGCGAACACCGGGGAGCTGTTTTTT. Its protein is CASSEEGKANTGELFF. The rearrangement joins TRBV2 to TRBJ2-2; D is perhaps TRBD1 (5 bases). The CDR3 is 16 residues long. V lost 1 base, J lost 0 bases, and 9 bases lay in between. Germline V CDR1 and CDR2: SNHLY, FYNNEI.

The chain has TRBV5-1 and TRBJ1-3; tentative D call: TRBD1 (6 bases). V gave up 4 bases and J gave up 0 bases, with 11 bases separating them. CDR1 is SGHRS and CDR2 is YFSETQ in the germline V gene. CDR3 length: 15 amino acids. CDR3 sequence: CASSVDSSSGNTIYF. DNA of the CDR3: TGCGCCAGCAGCGTGGACAGCAGCTCTGGAAACACCATATATTTT.

V is TRBV6-5 and J is TRBJ2-7, with D perhaps matching TRBD2 (5 bases). Germline values: CDR1 MNHEY, CDR2 SVGAGI. The CDR3 runs to 14 residues. V lost 3 bases to trimming and J lost 2 bases, with 11 bases between them. CDR3 residues: CASSYKRETYEQYF. The CDR3 region has the DNA TGTGCCAGCAGTTATAAAAGGGAGACCTACGAGCAGTACTTC.

This CDR3 reads CASSLSIPVPSYNEQFF. CDR3 nucleotide sequence: TGTGCCAGCAGCCTATCGATTCCGGTCCCCTCCTACAATGAGCAGTTCTTC. The chain carries TRBV27 and TRBJ2-1; D gene uncertain. Germline V gene lookup returns CDR1 MNHEY and CDR2 SMNVEV (reference sequence). Trimming left V 6 bases short and J 0 bases short, with 18 bases between. CDR3 length equals 17 residues.

Here the CDR3 DNA reads TGTGCCAGCAGTGAAGCTCGGTCCCTCGGGGTACAGGGGAACCCCTACGAGCAGTACTTC. Translated: CASSEARSLGVQGNPYEQYF. The chain combines TRBV6-1 with TRBJ2-7; TRBD1 aligns across 7 bases. This CDR3 is 20 amino acids long. The V and J ends lost 0 bases and 2 bases, in that order; junction bases with no gene match: 19. Per the germline V gene, CDR1 is MNHNS and CDR2 is SASEGT.